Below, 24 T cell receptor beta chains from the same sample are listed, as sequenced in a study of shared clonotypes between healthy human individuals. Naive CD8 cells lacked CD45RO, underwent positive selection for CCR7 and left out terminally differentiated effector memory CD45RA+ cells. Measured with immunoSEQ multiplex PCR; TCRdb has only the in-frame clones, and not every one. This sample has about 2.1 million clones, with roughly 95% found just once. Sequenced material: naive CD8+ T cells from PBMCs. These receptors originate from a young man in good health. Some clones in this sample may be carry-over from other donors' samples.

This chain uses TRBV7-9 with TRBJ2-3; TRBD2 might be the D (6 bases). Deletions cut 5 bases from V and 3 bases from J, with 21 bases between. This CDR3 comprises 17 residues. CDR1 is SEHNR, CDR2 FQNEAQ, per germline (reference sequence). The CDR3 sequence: CASSPPFGSKVTDTQYF. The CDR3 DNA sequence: TGTGCCAGCAGCCCCCCGTTCGGGAGTAAGGTTACAGATACGCAGTATTTT.

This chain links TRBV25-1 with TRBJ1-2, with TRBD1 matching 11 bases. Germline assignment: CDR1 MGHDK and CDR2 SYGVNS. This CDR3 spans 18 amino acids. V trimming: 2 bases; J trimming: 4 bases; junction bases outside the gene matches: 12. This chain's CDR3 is CASSESGTGGPGPYGYTF. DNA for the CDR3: TGTGCCAGCAGTGAAAGCGGGACAGGGGGTCCCGGGCCCTATGGCTACACCTTC.

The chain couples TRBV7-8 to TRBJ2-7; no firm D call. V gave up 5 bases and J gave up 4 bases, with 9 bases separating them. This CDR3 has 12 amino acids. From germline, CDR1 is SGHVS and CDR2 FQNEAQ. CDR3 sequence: CASSANRYEQYF. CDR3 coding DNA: TGTGCCAGCAGCGCCAACCGGTACGAGCAGTACTTC.

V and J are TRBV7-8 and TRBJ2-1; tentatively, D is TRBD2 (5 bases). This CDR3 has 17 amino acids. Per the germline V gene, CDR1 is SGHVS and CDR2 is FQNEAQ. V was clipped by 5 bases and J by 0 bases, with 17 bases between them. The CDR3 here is CASSLTKGLSSYNEQFF. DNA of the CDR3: TGTGCCAGCAGCCTCACGAAAGGACTGAGCTCCTACAATGAGCAGTTCTTC.

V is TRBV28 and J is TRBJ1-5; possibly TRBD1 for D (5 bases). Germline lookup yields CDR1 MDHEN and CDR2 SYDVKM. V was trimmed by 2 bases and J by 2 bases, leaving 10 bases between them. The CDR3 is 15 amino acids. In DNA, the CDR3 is TGTGCCAGCAGTTTAACGTTACAGGGCAATCAGCCCCAGCATTTT. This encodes CASSLTLQGNQPQHF.

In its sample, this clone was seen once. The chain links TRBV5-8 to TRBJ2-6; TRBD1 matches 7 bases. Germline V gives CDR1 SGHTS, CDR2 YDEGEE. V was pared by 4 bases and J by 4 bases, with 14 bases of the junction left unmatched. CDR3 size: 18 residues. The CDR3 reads CASSDRDRTYWGANVLTF. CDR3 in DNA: TGTGCCAGCAGCGACCGGGACAGAACCTATTGGGGGGCCAACGTCCTGACTTTC.

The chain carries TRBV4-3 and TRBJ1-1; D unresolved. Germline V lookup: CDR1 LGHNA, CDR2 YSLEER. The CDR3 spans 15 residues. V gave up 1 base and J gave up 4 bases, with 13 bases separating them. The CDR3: CASSQGTLTSTEAFF. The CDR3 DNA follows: TGCGCCAGCAGCCAAGGGACCCTTACTAGCACTGAAGCTTTCTTT.

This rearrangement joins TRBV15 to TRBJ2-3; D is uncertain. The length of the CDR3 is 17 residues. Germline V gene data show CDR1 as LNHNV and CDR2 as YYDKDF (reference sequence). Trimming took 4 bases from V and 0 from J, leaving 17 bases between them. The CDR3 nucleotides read TGTGCCACCAGCACCACCGCACGGGTCGGGAGCACAGATACGCAGTATTTT. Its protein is CATSTTARVGSTDTQYF. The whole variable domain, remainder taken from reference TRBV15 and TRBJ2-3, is DAMVIQNPRYQVTQFGKPVTLSCSQTLNHNVMYWYQQKSSQAPKLLFHYYDKDFNNEADTPDNFQSRRPNTSFCFLDIRSPGLGDTAMYLCATSTTARVGSTDTQYFGPGTRLTVL.

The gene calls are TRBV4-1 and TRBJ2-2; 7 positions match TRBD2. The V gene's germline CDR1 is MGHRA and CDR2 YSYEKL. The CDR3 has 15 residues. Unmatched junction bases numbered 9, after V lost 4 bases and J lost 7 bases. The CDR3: CASSRQGGINGELFF. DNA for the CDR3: TGCGCCAGCAGCCGGCAGGGAGGGATTAACGGGGAGCTGTTTTTT.

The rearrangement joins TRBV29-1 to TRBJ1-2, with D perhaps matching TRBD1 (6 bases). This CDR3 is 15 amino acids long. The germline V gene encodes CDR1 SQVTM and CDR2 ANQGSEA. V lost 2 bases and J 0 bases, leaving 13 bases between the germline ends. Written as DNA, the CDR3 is TGCAGCGTTGAATCCCAGGGGATGGCTAACTATGGCTACACCTTC. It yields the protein CSVESQGMANYGYTF.

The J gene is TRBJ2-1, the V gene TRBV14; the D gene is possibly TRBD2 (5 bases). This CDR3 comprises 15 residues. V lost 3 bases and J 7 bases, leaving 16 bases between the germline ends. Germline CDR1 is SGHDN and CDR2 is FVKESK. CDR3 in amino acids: CASSQDGKGSNEQFF. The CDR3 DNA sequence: TGTGCCAGCAGCCAGGACGGGAAGGGTTCTAATGAGCAGTTCTTC.

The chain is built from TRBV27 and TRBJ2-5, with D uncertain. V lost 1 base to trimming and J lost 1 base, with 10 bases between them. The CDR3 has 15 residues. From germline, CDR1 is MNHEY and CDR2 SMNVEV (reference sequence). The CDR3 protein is CASSLYPQSQETQYF. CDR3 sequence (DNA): TGTGCCAGCAGTTTATATCCTCAAAGCCAAGAGACCCAGTACTTC.

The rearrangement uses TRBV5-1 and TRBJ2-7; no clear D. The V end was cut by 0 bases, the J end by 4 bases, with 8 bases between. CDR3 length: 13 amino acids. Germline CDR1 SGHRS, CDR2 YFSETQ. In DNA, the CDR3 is TGCGCCAGCAGCTTGGTCGAAAAATACGAGCAGTACTTC. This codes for CASSLVEKYEQYF.

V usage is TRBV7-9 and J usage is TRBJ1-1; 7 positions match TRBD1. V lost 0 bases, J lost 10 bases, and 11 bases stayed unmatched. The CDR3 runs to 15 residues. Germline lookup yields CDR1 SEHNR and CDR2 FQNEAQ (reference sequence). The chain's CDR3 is CASSLAQGGIEGAFF. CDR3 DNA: TGTGCCAGCAGCTTAGCGCAGGGGGGAATCGAAGGAGCTTTCTTT.

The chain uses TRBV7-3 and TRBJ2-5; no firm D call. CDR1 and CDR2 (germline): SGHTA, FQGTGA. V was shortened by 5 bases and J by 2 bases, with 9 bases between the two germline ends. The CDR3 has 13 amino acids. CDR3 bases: TGTGCCAGCAGCGCAGGAAGGCAAGAGACCCAGTACTTC. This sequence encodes CASSAGRQETQYF.

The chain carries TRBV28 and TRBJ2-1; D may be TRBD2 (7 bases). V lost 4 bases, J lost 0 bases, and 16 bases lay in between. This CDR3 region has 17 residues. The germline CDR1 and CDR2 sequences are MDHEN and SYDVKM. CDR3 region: CASSSGEGESSYNEQFF. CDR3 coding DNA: TGTGCCAGCAGTTCGGGGGAGGGGGAGAGCTCCTACAATGAGCAGTTCTTC.

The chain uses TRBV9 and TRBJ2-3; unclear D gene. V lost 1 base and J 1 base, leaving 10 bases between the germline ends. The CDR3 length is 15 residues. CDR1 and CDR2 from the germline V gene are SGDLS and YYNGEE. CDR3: CASSVTPRRTDTQYF. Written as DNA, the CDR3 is TGTGCCAGCAGCGTAACCCCCCGACGCACAGATACGCAGTATTTT.

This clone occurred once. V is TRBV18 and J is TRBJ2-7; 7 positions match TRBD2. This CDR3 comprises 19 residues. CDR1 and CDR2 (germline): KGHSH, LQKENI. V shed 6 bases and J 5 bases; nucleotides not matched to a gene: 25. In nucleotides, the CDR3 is TGTGCCAGCTCTTCCGGGTCTGACGGGAGGCCCAACCCAAATCACGAGCAGTACTTC. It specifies CASSSGSDGRPNPNHEQYF.

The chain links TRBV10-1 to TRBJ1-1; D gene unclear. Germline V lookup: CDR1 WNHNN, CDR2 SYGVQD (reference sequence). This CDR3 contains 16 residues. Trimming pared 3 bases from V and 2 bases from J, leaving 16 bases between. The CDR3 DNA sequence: TGCGCCAGCAGTGATGTACGATTCGGCGGCAACACTGAAGCTTTCTTT. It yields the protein CASSDVRFGGNTEAFF.

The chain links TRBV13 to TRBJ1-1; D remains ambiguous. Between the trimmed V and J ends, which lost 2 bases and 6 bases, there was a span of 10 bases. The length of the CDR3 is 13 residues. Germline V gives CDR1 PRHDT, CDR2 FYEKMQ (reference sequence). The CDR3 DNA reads TGTGCCAGCAGCTTACAGAGAACCCCTGAAGCTTTCTTT. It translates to CASSLQRTPEAFF.

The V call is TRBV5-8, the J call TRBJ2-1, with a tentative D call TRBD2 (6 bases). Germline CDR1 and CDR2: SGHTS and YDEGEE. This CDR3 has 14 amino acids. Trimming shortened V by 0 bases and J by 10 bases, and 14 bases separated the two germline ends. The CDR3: CASSLAWGLAEQFF. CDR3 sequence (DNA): TGTGCCAGCAGCTTGGCCTGGGGCCTAGCGGAGCAGTTCTTC.

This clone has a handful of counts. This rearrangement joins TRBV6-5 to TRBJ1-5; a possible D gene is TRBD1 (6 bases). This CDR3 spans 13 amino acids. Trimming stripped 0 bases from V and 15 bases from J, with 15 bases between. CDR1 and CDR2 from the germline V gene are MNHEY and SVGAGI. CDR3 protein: CASSYSGQGLWHF. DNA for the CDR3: TGTGCCAGCAGTTACTCGGGTCAGGGGCTATGGCATTTT.

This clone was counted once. The CDR3 loop is CASSGFSESGDTQYF. CDR3 in DNA: TGCGCCAGCAGCGGGTTTAGCGAGTCCGGAGATACGCAGTATTTT. The chain combines TRBV5-1 with TRBJ2-3; D perhaps matches TRBD2 (5 bases). The CDR3 spans 15 residues. Trimming took 4 bases from V and 5 from J, leaving 17 bases between them. Germline lookup yields CDR1 SGHRS and CDR2 YFSETQ.

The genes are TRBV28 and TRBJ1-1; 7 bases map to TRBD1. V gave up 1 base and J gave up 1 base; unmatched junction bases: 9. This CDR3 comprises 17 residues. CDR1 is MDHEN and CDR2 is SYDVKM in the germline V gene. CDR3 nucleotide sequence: TGTGCCAGCAGTTTATCCCTAGGACAGGAAGGGAACACTGAAGCTTTCTTT. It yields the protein CASSLSLGQEGNTEAFF.